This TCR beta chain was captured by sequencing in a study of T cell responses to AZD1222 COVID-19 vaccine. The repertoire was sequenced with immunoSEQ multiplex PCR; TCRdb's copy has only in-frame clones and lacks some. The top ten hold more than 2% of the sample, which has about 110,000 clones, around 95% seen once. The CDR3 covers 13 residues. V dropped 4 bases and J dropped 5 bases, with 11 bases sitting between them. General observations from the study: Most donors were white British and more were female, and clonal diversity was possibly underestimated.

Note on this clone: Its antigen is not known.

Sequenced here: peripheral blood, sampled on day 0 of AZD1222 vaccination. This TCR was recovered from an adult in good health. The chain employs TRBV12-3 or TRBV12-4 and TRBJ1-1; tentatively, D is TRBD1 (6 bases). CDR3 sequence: CASSSYRVTEAFF. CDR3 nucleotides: TGTGCCAGCAGTTCATACAGGGTGACTGAAGCTTTCTTT.